This section outlines one T cell receptor (beta chain) sequence together with its context. This clone was detected only a few times. Its antigen specificity is not known. The input lacks base qualities; no much larger clone sits a single base away. The data are from a study of T cells in localized non-small cell lung cancer (TCRdb year 2020). At the level of the whole study: The study examined T cell repertoires in approximately 240 patients with early-stage NSCLC and compared tumors with uninvolved tumor-adjacent lungs. The cohort comprised roughly 240 treatment-naïve NSCLC patients with resected, localized lung tumors. A mean age of around 69 years was recorded for the NSCLC patients, of whom roughly 130 were male and 107 were female.

At diagnosis, peripheral blood, uninvolved tumor-adjacent lung and tumor were collected and stored as a combination of fresh-frozen and FFPE material. TCR beta CDR3 regions were sequenced from DNA using the immunoSEQ Assay. Under the source paper's analysis protocol: T cell density was computed as TCR beta template counts normalized to usable DNA estimated by amplifying housekeeping genes. The preseqR package was used to estimate richness by extrapolating to 400,000 templates for PBMC samples and to 120,000 templates for tissue samples. Clonality was taken to be one minus Pielou's evenness. To identify tissue-enriched TCRs, differential abundance testing was run on productive amino-acid clonotypes with a minimum total count of 5 and an alpha of 0.1. Repertoire overlap between compartments was quantified with the Jaccard Index and Morisita Overlap Index. GLIPH grouped TCR beta CDR3s together with public tetramer-defined viral CDR3s, and a viral motif had to include at least three viral sequences and also show V-gene enrichment. TCRdb carries this immuneACCESS record with in-frame sequences only. Its versions omit some clonotypes, under half of them owing to an unresolved V gene in the studies checked, with the rest unexplained. Clone size and V and J calls were adopted from that table, with D and trimming inferred from the DNA. The sample contains around 10,000 clones, approximately 31% of them found a single time. Together, the top ten hold about 5.1% of the sample.

Study-wide findings and limitations: Uninvolved tumor-adjacent lung showed the highest T cell clonality, higher than tumor, which suggests more focused antigenic responses in the adjacent lung. Because multi-region sequencing of the tumors was not done, intratumor heterogeneity could not be ruled out. Longer overall survival was associated with higher T cell density in blood, whereas shorter survival was associated with higher clonality in adjacent lung. A median of about 53 of the top 100 tumor clones were detected in paired uninvolved adjacent lung, and about 29 of these tumor clones were also found among the top 100 clones of the paired uninvolved adjacent lung. Because the study design was exploratory, TCR variables were selected using unadjusted p-values without false-discovery rate correction.

V and J are truncated by 5 bases and 1 base respectively, leaving an intervening sequence of 11 bases. From its cysteine to its phenylalanine, the CDR3 spans 14 amino acids. Only the CDR3 DNA is retained, 42 bases long and in frame from the first base. From a lookup of the germline V gene, CDR1 and CDR2 are SGHNT and YENEEA. The sample consisted of lung tumor tissue, taken before any cancer treatment. This chain is built from TRBV11-3 and TRBJ1-1; the D gene cannot be resolved reliably. The clonotype was recovered from a man between 40 and 75 years old with stage I lung adenocarcinoma. The CDR3 protein: CASSRDGENTEAFF. At the DNA level, the sequence is TGTGCCAGCAGCAGAGATGGGGAGAACACTGAAGCTTTCTTT.